This T cell receptor (beta chain) was retrieved from a study of cytomegalovirus exposure and HLA in healthy donors. Overall study results and limits: In all likelihood, a cluster of highly shared sequence variants was a sequencing artifact. Overall, around 160 TCR beta chains were annotated as cytomegalovirus-associated. A later analysis linked a missense variant in DCLRE1C to the trimming of TCR beta V and J genes.

V shed 3 bases and J 10 bases; nucleotides not matched to a gene: 9. From germline, CDR1 is SGHRS and CDR2 YFSETQ. The CDR3 consists of 15 residues. The study sampled nominally healthy donors, though unrecorded immune exposures were likely. About this clone itself: The antigen remains unidentified.

60 Vbeta and 13 Jbeta primers were used in PCR. Method: immunoSEQ multiplex PCR; TCRdb's copy keeps in-frame clones and lacks some. The sample lists about 150,000 clones; 76% were seen once. The chain uses TRBV5-1 and TRBJ2-1, with 11 bases lining up with TRBD1. This clonotype was obtained from a woman between 40 and 50 years old in good health and CMV-seronegative. Material: PBMCs. For the CDR3, the DNA is TGCGCCAGCAGCTCCGGGACAGGGGGGCCAGAGGAGCAGTTCTTC. This sequence encodes CASSSGTGGPEEQFF. Based on the CDR3 plus reference TRBV5-1 and TRBJ2-1, the full variable domain is KAGVTQTPRYLIKTRGQQVTLSCSPISGHRSVSWYQQTPGQGLQFLFEYFSETQRNKGNFPGRFSGRQFSNSRSEMNVSTLELGDSALYLCASSSGTGGPEEQFFGPGTRLTVL.